The 21 T cell receptor beta chains below all came from one sample that was sequenced in a study of T cells in Graves' hyperthyroidism and ophthalmopathy. Amplified TCR beta CDR3 regions derived from RNA transcripts. The HTBI set primed first-round TCR CDR3 RT-PCR. In TCRdb, the multiplex PCR reads were re-called with MiXCR into one record per CDR3 protein. The table includes about 760,000 distinct CDR3 sequences, roughly 32% detected once. Material: blood. These receptors all come from a woman aged 40-49 years with Graves' hyperthyroidism.

Turning to this clonotype: A read error may produce the germline difference seen at one junction end. This sequence joins TRBV10-3 and TRBJ2-2, with 8 bases matching TRBD2. Germline CDR1 is ENHRY and CDR2 is SYGVKD. This CDR3 is 15 amino acids long. The CDR3 DNA sequence: TGTGCCAGCAGTGACCTAGCGGGGAACACCGGGGAGCTGTTTTTT. This sequence encodes CASSDLAGNTGELFF.

V usage is TRBV6-5 and J usage is TRBJ1-3, with no clear D. This CDR3 spans 13 amino acids. V dropped 5 bases and J dropped 3 bases, with 8 bases sitting between them. The germline CDR1 and CDR2 sequences are MNHEY and SVGAGI. The DNA of the CDR3 is TGTGCCAGCAGTGAGACCCGTGGAAACACCATATATTTT. Translating gives CASSETRGNTIYF.

Points on this clonotype: At one of its ends the junction is not consistent with the germline gene, which may arise from a read error. The chain combines TRBV7-2 with TRBJ2-7, with D tentatively TRBD2 (6 bases). This CDR3 is built from 15 residues. CDR1 and CDR2 (germline): SGHTA, FQGNSA. As DNA, the CDR3 is TGCGCCAGCAGCCAAGATGGGCGGGGCACCTACGAGCAGTACTTC. This sequence encodes CASSQDGRGTYEQYF. The variable domain in full, completed from reference TRBV7-2 and TRBJ2-7, reads GAGVSQSPSNKVTEKGKDVELRCDPISGHTALYWYRQSLGQGLEFLIYFQGNSAPDKSGLPSDRFSAERTGGSVSTLTIQRTQQEDSAVYLCASSQDGRGTYEQYFGPGTRLTVT.

This clonotype was counted a few times. Being one base from a much bigger clone, this may be a read error. This chain links TRBV15 with TRBJ1-1; possible D gene TRBD1, 5 bases. The CDR3 is 13 amino acids. The V gene's germline CDR1 is LNHNV and CDR2 YYDKDF (reference sequence). The CDR3 nucleotides are TGTGCCGCCAGCAGGGCCAGGGCCACTGAAGCTTTCTTT. This codes for CAASRARATEAFF. The full variable domain, rest sourced from reference TRBV15 and TRBJ1-1, is DAMVIQNPRYQVTQFGKPVTLSCSQTLNHNVMYWYQQKSSQAPKLLFHYYDKDFNNEADTPDNFQSRRPNTSFCFLDIRSPGLGDTAMYLCAASRARATEAFFGQGTRLTVV.

The table lists this clonotype with many counts. The chain combines TRBV15 with TRBJ1-3; D is undetermined. The V and J ends lost 2 bases and 0 bases respectively, with 11 bases between them. The CDR3 is made up of 16 amino acids. The germline V gene encodes CDR1 LNHNV and CDR2 YYDKDF (reference sequence). The CDR3 loop is CATSRQEAISGNTIYF. Here the CDR3 DNA reads TGTGCCACCAGCAGACAGGAGGCCATCTCTGGAAACACCATATATTTT.

Note on this clonotype: This may be a read error: a much more frequent sequence differs by one nucleotide. The rearrangement uses TRBV7-9 and TRBJ1-1; 8 bases agree with TRBD1. This CDR3 spans 17 amino acids. V shed 4 bases, J shed 6 bases, and the junction held 16 bases outside the gene matches. The germline CDR1 and CDR2 sequences are SEHNR and FQNEAQ (reference sequence). The CDR3 DNA is TGTGCCAGCAGCTCTGGACAGGGCCGTATAAGGTTCGCTGAAGCTTTCTTT. Translated, it gives CASSSGQGRIRFAEAFF.

V gene TRBV9 combines with J gene TRBJ2-2, with 7 bases fitting TRBD1. J lost 0 bases, V lost 4 bases, and 18 bases had no gene match. The CDR3 has 20 amino acids. The germline V gene has CDR1 SGDLS and CDR2 YYNGEE. CDR3 amino acids: CASSKTYLYRGQANTGELFF. The CDR3 bases are TGTGCCAGCAGCAAAACCTACCTCTACAGGGGACAAGCGAACACCGGGGAGCTGTTTTTT.

Concerning this clonotype itself: One junction end does not reproduce the germline sequence, and a read error may be involved. This chain's CDR3 is CASSLSPGGSGYSF. CDR3 sequence (DNA): TGCGCCAGCAGCTTAAGTCCCGGGGGGAGCGGCTACAGCTTC. This chain links TRBV7-2 with TRBJ1-2; D possibly corresponds to TRBD1 (5 bases). CDR1 is SGHTA, CDR2 FQGNSA, per germline. CDR3 size: 14 residues. The variable domain in full, with the rest retrieved from reference TRBV7-2 and TRBJ1-2, is GAGVSQSPSNKVTEKGKDVELRCDPISGHTALYWYRQSLGQGLEFLIYFQGNSAPDKSGLPSDRFSAERTGGSVSTLTIQRTQQEDSAVYLCASSLSPGGSGYSFGSGTRLTVV.

This clonotype was counted ten times or more. V is TRBV7-2 and J is TRBJ1-5; TRBD1 matches at 7 bases. Unmatched junction bases numbered 14, after V lost 2 bases and J lost 4 bases. The germline V gene has CDR1 SGHTA and CDR2 FQGNSA. The CDR3 runs 18 residues. The CDR3 sequence: CASSLTLPGTAVNQPQHF. DNA of the CDR3: TGTGCCAGCAGCTTAACGCTCCCAGGGACAGCTGTTAATCAGCCCCAGCATTTT.

The chain couples TRBV19 to TRBJ2-6, with a tentative D call TRBD1 (5 bases). The germline V gene encodes CDR1 LNHDA and CDR2 SQIVND (reference sequence). V lost 7 bases, J lost 0 bases, and 16 bases lay in between. The CDR3 has 17 amino acids. CDR3 DNA: TGTGCCAGTATCCAGGACACGTCCACCTCTGGGGCCAACGTCCTGACTTTC. This encodes CASIQDTSTSGANVLTF.

Comment on this clonotype: A junction boundary mismatches the germline segment, possibly from a read error. This chain links TRBV7-8 with TRBJ2-5; tentatively, D is TRBD1 or TRBD2 (6 bases each). This CDR3 is built from 15 residues. Germline-derived CDR1 and CDR2 are SGHVS and FQNEAQ. The CDR3 here is CASSLVRGRQETQHF. The CDR3 DNA reads as TGTGCCAGCAGCTTAGTCCGGGGGCGACAAGAGACCCAGCACTTC. The full variable domain, in which reference TRBV7-8 and TRBJ2-5 provide the parts outside the CDR3, is GAGVSQSPRYKVAKRGQDVALRCDPISGHVSLFWYQQALGQGPEFLTYFQNEAQLDKSGLPSDRFFAERPEGSVSTLKIQRTQQEDSAVYLCASSLVRGRQETQHFGPGTRLLVL.

The chain links TRBV4-1 to TRBJ1-5, with D possibly TRBD1 on 6 matching bases. Germline CDR1 MGHRA, CDR2 YSYEKL. The CDR3 has 12 amino acids. V lost 9 bases and J lost 4, with 10 bases in between. CDR3 DNA sequence: TGCGCCAGGGACAGCGAAAATCAGCCCCAGCATTTT. Residues: CARDSENQPQHF.

This clonotype showed up just a few times. The chain's CDR3 is CASSFSRANQPQHF. The CDR3, as DNA: TGTGCCAGCAGTTTCAGCAGGGCCAATCAGCCCCAGCATTTT. The genes are TRBV12-3 or TRBV12-4 and TRBJ1-5; maybe TRBD1 (5 bases). V was clipped by 3 bases and J by 3 bases, with 9 bases between them. The CDR3 covers 14 residues.

This clonotype was counted once. A much larger clone differs from this one at a single base, so this may be a read error. This chain connects TRBV14 to TRBJ1-2; no definite D call. Trimming pared 4 bases from V and 1 base from J, leaving 13 bases between. Germline V gene data show CDR1 as SGHDN and CDR2 as FVKESK. CDR3 length: 15 residues. CDR3 sequence: CASSRITDGNYGYTF. The CDR3 DNA is TGTGCCAGCAGCCGCATAACGGACGGTAACTATGGCTACACCTTC. The full variable domain, completed using reference TRBV14 and TRBJ1-2, is EAGVTQFPSHSVIEKGQTVTLRCDPISGHDNLYWYRRVMGKEIKFLLHFVKESKQDESGMPNNRFLAERTGGTYSTLKVQPAELEDSGVYFCASSRITDGNYGYTFGSGTRLTVV.

The V gene is TRBV7-8, the J gene TRBJ2-3, with 7 bases lining up with TRBD2. Germline V gene sequence: CDR1 SGHVS, CDR2 FQNEAQ. V lost 1 base and J lost 5; bases outside the gene matches: 0. This CDR3 is built from 13 residues. As DNA, the CDR3 is TGTGCCAGCAGCTTAGGCGGGAGAGATACGCAGTATTTT. It yields the protein CASSLGGRDTQYF.

This clonotype was recorded many times. This chain connects TRBV6-5 to TRBJ1-2; 9 nucleotides match TRBD1. This CDR3 is built from 13 residues. CDR1 is MNHEY and CDR2 is SVGAGI in the germline V gene. The trim removed 5 bases at V and 8 bases at J, leaving 6 bases unmatched. CDR3 amino acids: CASSRTGGEGYTF. CDR3 nucleotides: TGTGCCAGCAGTAGAACAGGGGGCGAGGGCTACACCTTC.

This clonotype was recorded a few times. This chain joins TRBV6-5 and TRBJ1-4; 7 bases are shared with TRBD1. This CDR3 is 13 amino acids long. With 6 bases clipped from V and 8 bases from J, the junction kept 6 bases outside the gene matches. Germline CDR1 and CDR2: MNHEY and SVGAGI. The CDR3 spells CASRPGQPEKLFF. DNA for the CDR3: TGTGCCAGCAGACCGGGACAGCCAGAAAAACTGTTTTTT.

This clonotype occurred many times. V is TRBV11-2 and J is TRBJ1-4; D gene unclear. Germline loops: CDR1 SGHAT, CDR2 FQNNGV. The V end was cut by 7 bases, the J end by 0 bases, with 9 bases between. CDR3 length equals 14 residues. The chain's CDR3 is CASTPSATNEKLFF. As DNA, the CDR3 is TGTGCCAGCACCCCCAGTGCAACTAATGAAAAACTGTTTTTT.

V and J are TRBV20-1 and TRBJ1-5, with 7 bases identical to TRBD1. Per the germline V gene, CDR1 is DFQATT and CDR2 is SNEGSKA (reference sequence). V lost 6 bases, J lost 5 bases, and 4 bases stayed unmatched. This CDR3 has 12 residues. The CDR3, as DNA: TGCAGTGCGCGACAGGGAGATCAGCCCCAGCATTTT. Its translation is CSARQGDQPQHF.

The V call is TRBV7-2, the J call TRBJ1-2, with TRBD1 matching over 9 bases. The junction had 14 bases not matched to a gene; V was cut back by 11 bases and J by 7 bases. Germline V gives CDR1 SGHTA, CDR2 FQGNSA. The CDR3 consists of 14 residues. The CDR3 loop is CAWSQWTGVVGYTF. DNA of the CDR3: TGTGCCTGGAGTCAATGGACAGGGGTGGTTGGCTACACCTTC.

The gene calls are TRBV28 and TRBJ1-2; D is unresolved. V lost 6 bases to trimming and J lost 6 bases, with 11 bases between them. Germline CDR1 is MDHEN and CDR2 is SYDVKM. The CDR3 is 12 residues long. Here the CDR3 DNA reads TGTGCCAGCAGCTTGTACACCCATGGCTACACCTTC. This sequence encodes CASSLYTHGYTF.